Listed below are T cell receptor beta chains from one sample, sequenced in a study of human T cells and chemical hapten exposure. A single record per CDR3 protein comes from TCRdb applying MiXCR to the RACE reads. There are over 150,000 distinct CDR3 sequences in the sample; 25% to 35% occur only once, and about 2% lies in the top ten. This material consisted of whole blood, taken in connection with sensitization to the hapten diphenylcyclopropenone (DPC). The receptors derive from a woman aged 18-29 years with alopecia areata. Some clones in this sample may be carry-over from other donors' samples. Each CDR3 is given with its conserved first and last residue. Only some rows state a clone size, as once, few, many or a class for expanded clones.

j_call | clone_size | v_call | cdr3_aa
TRBJ1-1 | many | TRBV4-2 | CASSQARRGQGRTEAFF
TRBJ2-5 | . | TRBV7-9 | CASSPRTSGGRETQYF
TRBJ2-5 | . | TRBV29-1 | CSGGDTQETQYF
TRBJ2-5 | . | TRBV20-1 | CSARPARSPTQTQYF
TRBJ2-7 | . | TRBV7-2 | CASSLSLSGGPYEQYF
TRBJ2-1 | few | TRBV15 | CATSRVTGGLYNEQFF
TRBJ1-1 | few | TRBV6-2/TRBV6-3 | CASSYSGTPEAFF
TRBJ2-3 | few | TRBV2 | CASSDDHVTDTQYF
TRBJ2-7 | . | TRBV6-1 | CASGQIAYEQYF
TRBJ2-5 | . | TRBV5-1 | CASSLASTGGKETQYF
TRBJ1-2 | . | TRBV7-9 | CASSLAMALTLGYTF
TRBJ2-7 | . | TRBV27 | CASSRGSGREQYF
TRBJ2-1 | . | TRBV6-6 | CASSYSLYNEQFF
TRBJ1-4 | few | TRBV9 | CASSAGTGEKLFF
TRBJ1-5 | few | TRBV20-1 | CSASLWGTGNQPQHF
TRBJ2-1 | . | TRBV29-1 | CSATGDNEQFF
TRBJ2-4 | . | TRBV7-2 | CASSDFQGAAKNIQYF
TRBJ2-3 | . | TRBV6-2/TRBV6-3 | CASRETASDTQYF
TRBJ2-7 | . | TRBV6-2/TRBV6-3 | CASSYSRPANGEQYF
TRBJ2-1 | . | TRBV20-1 | CSAFSAEQFF
TRBJ1-1 | . | TRBV6-5 | CASSPTGGRTEAFF
TRBJ2-7 | . | TRBV20-1 | CSAEKRGHLSSYEQYF